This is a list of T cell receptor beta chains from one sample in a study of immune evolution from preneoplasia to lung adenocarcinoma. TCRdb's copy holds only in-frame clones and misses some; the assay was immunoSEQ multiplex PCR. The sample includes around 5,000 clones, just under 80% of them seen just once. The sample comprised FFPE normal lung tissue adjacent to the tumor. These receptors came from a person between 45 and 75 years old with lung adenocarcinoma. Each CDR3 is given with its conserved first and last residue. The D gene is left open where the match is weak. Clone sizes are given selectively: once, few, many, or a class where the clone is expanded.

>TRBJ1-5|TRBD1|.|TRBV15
CATSPGQGGQPQHF
TGTGCCACCAGCCCGGGACAGGGGGGTCAGCCCCAGCATTTT
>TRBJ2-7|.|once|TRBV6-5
CASMPSGAYEQYF
TGTGCCAGCATGCCCTCGGGCGCGTACGAGCAGTACTTC
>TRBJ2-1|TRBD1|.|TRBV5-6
CASSLALTGAMNEQFF
TGTGCCAGCAGCTTGGCTCTGACAGGGGCCATGAATGAGCAGTTCTTC
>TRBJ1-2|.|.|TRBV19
CASSPRDGGYTF
TGTGCCAGTAGTCCCCGGGATGGAGGCTACACCTTC
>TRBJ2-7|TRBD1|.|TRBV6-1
CASRSRQGGSYEQYF
TGTGCCAGCAGGAGCCGACAGGGCGGGTCGTACGAGCAGTACTTC
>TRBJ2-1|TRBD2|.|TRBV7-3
CASSSGLAGDNEQFF
TGTGCCAGCAGCTCCGGACTAGCGGGTGACAATGAGCAGTTCTTC
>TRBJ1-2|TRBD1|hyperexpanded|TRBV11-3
CASSPEKTGVPGYTF
TGTGCCAGCAGCCCGGAGAAAACAGGGGTTCCCGGCTACACCTTC
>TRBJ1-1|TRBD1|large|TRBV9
CASSATGLGTEAFF
TGTGCCAGCAGCGCGACAGGGTTGGGCACTGAAGCTTTCTTT
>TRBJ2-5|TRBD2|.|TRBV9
CASSAFSGIETQYF
TGTGCCAGCAGCGCCTTTAGCGGGATAGAGACCCAGTACTTC
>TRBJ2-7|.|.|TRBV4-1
CASSQASGAQYEQYF
TGCGCCAGCAGCCAGGCGTCGGGGGCACAATACGAGCAGTACTTC
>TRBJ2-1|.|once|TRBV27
CASSPETLAWEQFF
TGTGCCAGCAGTCCCGAGACACTAGCATGGGAGCAGTTCTTC
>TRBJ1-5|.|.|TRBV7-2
CASSFGQNNQPQHF
TGTGCCAGCAGCTTCGGTCAGAACAATCAGCCCCAGCATTTT
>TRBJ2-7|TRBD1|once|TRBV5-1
CASSLTGGGGHEQYF
TGCGCCAGCAGCCTGACAGGGGGAGGTGGCCACGAGCAGTACTTC
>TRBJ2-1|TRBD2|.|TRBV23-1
CASSISGRGKFF
TGCGCCAGCAGTATCAGCGGGAGGGGAAAGTTCTTC
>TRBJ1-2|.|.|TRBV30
CAWRVQANYGYTF
TGTGCCTGGAGGGTGCAGGCTAACTATGGCTACACCTTC
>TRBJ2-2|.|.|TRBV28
CASSLRLRGTTGELFF
TGTGCCAGCAGTTTAAGACTCAGGGGCACCACCGGGGAGCTGTTTTTT
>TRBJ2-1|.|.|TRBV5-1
CASSLERQQFF
TGCGCCAGCAGCTTGGAAAGACAGCAGTTCTTC
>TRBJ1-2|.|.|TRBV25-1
CASSELALDGYTF
TGTGCCAGCAGTGAATTAGCCCTCGATGGCTACACCTTC
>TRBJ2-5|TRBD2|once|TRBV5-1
CASQSGAKQETQYF
TGCGCCAGCCAAAGCGGGGCTAAACAAGAGACCCAGTACTTC
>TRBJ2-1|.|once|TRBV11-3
CASSERQYNEQFF
TGTGCCAGCAGCGAGAGACAGTACAATGAGCAGTTCTTC
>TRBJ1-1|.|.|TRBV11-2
CASSPGGSNTEAFF
TGTGCCAGCAGCCCGGGGGGGTCGAACACTGAAGCTTTCTTT
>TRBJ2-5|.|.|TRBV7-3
CASSLYGSGETQYF
TGTGCCAGCAGCTTATACGGGAGTGGGGAGACCCAGTACTTC
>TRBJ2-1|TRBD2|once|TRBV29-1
CSVEEEAGGPNEQFF
TGCAGCGTTGAAGAGGAGGCGGGAGGGCCGAATGAGCAGTTCTTC
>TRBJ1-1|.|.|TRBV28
CASTSRRTMNTEAFF
TGTGCCAGCACGTCCAGACGGACGATGAACACTGAAGCTTTCTTT
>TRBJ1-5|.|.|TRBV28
CASRPPGPSNQPQHF
TGTGCCAGCAGACCACCGGGACCGAGCAATCAGCCCCAGCATTTT
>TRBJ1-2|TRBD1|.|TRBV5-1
CASSANTGVYGYTF
TGCGCCAGCAGCGCTAATACAGGGGTCTATGGCTACACCTTC
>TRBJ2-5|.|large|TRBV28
CASSLGRTPGETQYF
TGTGCCAGCAGTTTGGGGCGGACCCCTGGAGAGACCCAGTACTTC
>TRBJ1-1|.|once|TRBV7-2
CASSFLHIGVGEAFF
TGTGCCAGCAGCTTTTTACATATCGGCGTTGGTGAAGCTTTCTTT
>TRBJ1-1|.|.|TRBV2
CASSEAPGTEAFF
TGTGCCAGCAGTGAAGCCCCGGGCACTGAAGCTTTCTTT
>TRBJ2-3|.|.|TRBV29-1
CSVEGGLSVDTQYF
TGCAGCGTTGAGGGGGGACTCTCAGTCGATACGCAGTATTTT
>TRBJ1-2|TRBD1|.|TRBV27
CASSSRDRHTSGYTF
TGTGCCAGCAGTTCCCGGGACAGACACACAAGCGGCTACACCTTC
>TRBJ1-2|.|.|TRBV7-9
CASTLAGLNYGYTF
TGTGCCAGCACCCTGGCAGGCCTCAACTATGGCTACACCTTC
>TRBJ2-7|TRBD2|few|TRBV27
CASSLTSNSYEQYF
TGTGCCAGCAGTTTGACTAGCAACTCCTACGAGCAGTACTTC
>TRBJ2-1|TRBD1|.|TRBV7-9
CASSPRDSFYNEQFF
TGTGCCAGCAGCCCTAGGGACAGTTTCTACAATGAGCAGTTCTTC
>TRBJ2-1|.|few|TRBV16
CASSQYANEQFF
TGTGCCAGCAGCCAATACGCCAATGAGCAGTTCTTC
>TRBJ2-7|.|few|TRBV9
CASSAPGSEATREQYF
TGTGCCAGCAGCGCCCCAGGGTCGGAGGCTACTCGGGAGCAGTACTTC
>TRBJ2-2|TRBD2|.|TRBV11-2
CASSFLAGGQKNTGELFF
TGTGCCAGCAGCTTTCTAGCGGGAGGCCAAAAGAACACCGGGGAGCTGTTTTTT
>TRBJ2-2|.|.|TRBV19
CASSIVGFDGELFF
TGTGCCAGTAGTATCGTGGGGTTCGACGGGGAGCTGTTTTTT
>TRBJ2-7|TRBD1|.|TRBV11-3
CASSRRDSDYEQYF
TGTGCCAGCAGCCGCCGGGACAGTGACTACGAGCAGTACTTC
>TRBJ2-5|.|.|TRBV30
CAKTGHLQETQYF
TGTGCCAAAACCGGGCATCTCCAAGAGACCCAGTACTTC
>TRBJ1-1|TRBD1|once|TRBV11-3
CASSPRTGSTEAFF
TGTGCCAGCAGCCCAAGGACAGGATCCACTGAAGCTTTCTTT
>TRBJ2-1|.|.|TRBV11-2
CASSLIGEVDEQFF
TGTGCCAGCAGCTTAATAGGGGAAGTGGATGAGCAGTTCTTC
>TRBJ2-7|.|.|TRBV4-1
CASSQVGGGYEQYF
TGCGCCAGCAGCCAGGTAGGGGGAGGTTACGAGCAGTACTTC
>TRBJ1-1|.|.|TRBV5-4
CASSLALNTEAFF
TGTGCCAGCAGCTTGGCGCTGAACACTGAAGCTTTCTTT
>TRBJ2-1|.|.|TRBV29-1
CSVEGGEPYNEQFF
TGCAGCGTTGAAGGGGGGGAGCCCTACAATGAGCAGTTCTTC
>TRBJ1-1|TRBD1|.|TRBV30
CAAGTARTNTEAFF
TGTGCCGCAGGGACAGCGAGAACGAACACTGAAGCTTTCTTT
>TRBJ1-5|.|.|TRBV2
CASRQGNQPQHF
TGTGCCAGCAGACAGGGTAATCAGCCCCAGCATTTT
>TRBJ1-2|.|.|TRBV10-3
CATALSGPSGYTF
TGTGCCACCGCTTTGTCAGGGCCAAGTGGCTACACCTTC
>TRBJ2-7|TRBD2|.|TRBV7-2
CASIQEAGVGEQYF
TGTGCCAGCATCCAAGAAGCGGGAGTGGGAGAGCAGTACTTC
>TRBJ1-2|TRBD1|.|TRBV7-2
CASSPEKTGVPGYTF
TGTGCCAGCAGCCCGGAGAAAACAGGGGTTCCCGGCTACACCTTC
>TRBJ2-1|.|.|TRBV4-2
CASSQEGAGGTDEQFF
TGTGCCAGCAGCCAAGAGGGAGCAGGAGGTACAGATGAGCAGTTCTTC
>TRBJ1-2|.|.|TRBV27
CASSSTRDNYGYTF
TGTGCCAGCAGTTCCACCCGGGACAACTATGGCTACACCTTC
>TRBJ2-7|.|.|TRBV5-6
CASSWGSALYEQYF
TGTGCCAGCAGCTGGGGTTCCGCCCTCTACGAGCAGTACTTC
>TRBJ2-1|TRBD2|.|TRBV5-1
CASSHPAGGTDLNEQFF
TGCGCCAGCAGCCACCCCGCGGGAGGGACGGATTTAAATGAGCAGTTCTTC
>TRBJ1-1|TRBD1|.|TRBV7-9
CASSPIQGVGTEAFF
TGTGCCAGCAGCCCTATACAGGGGGTAGGCACTGAAGCTTTCTTT
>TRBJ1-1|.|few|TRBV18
CASSPSKGGTEAFF
TGTGCCAGCTCACCATCCAAGGGTGGCACTGAAGCTTTCTTT
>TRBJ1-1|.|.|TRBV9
CASSAVNTEAFF
TGTGCCAGCAGCGCAGTTAACACTGAAGCTTTCTTT
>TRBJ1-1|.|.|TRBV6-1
CASSDLRGNTEAFF
TGTGCCAGCAGTGACTTGAGGGGGAACACTGAAGCTTTCTTT
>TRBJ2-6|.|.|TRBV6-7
CASSITSRLQSRANVLTF
TGTGCCAGCAGTATCACTTCGCGTTTACAAAGTCGGGCCAACGTCCTGACTTTC